The clone carrying this T cell receptor beta chain has more than one count but fewer than ten. Using immunoSEQ multiplex PCR, the repertoire was profiled, and TCRdb retains in-frame clones only, with some absent. The table records about 190,000 clones, around 79% of them present only once. The entry originates in a study of blood T cell repertoires in COVID-19. Study background: Sites across the United States, Italy and Spain contributed samples from acute and convalescent COVID-19.

V was trimmed by 1 base and J by 1 base, leaving 9 bases between them. This CDR3 is 16 amino acids long. Germline V CDR1 and CDR2: SGHTS, YDEGEE. The gene calls are TRBV5-8 and TRBJ2-6; D uncertain. Sequencing used peripheral blood. This sequence originates from a woman in her 50s with acute or convalescent COVID-19. The CDR3 is CASSLPGYSGANVLTF. Written as DNA, the CDR3 is TGTGCCAGCAGCTTGCCGGGTTATTCTGGGGCCAACGTCCTGACTTTC.